This TCR beta chain was sequenced in a study of blood T cell repertoires in COVID-19. Looking at the study overall: Acute and convalescent COVID-19 samples came from the United States, Italy and Spain.

In germline, CDR1 is SGHNT, CDR2 YENEEA. V lost 0 bases and J lost 3, with 9 bases in between. CDR3 size: 15 residues. Assay used: immunoSEQ multiplex PCR; TCRdb lists only in-frame clones, some missing. The sample consists of 51,000 or so clones, roughly 90% of them appearing once. This receptor was obtained from a man older than 75 with active or convalescent COVID-19. Sequencing used peripheral blood. The chain joins TRBV11-3 to TRBJ2-1, with no clear D. This CDR3 is CASSLDPANYNEQFF. CDR3 in DNA: TGTGCCAGCAGCTTAGATCCCGCTAACTACAATGAGCAGTTCTTC.